One and the same sample provided the 32 T cell receptor beta chains below, sequenced in a study of Graves' ophthalmopathy and Graves' hyperthyroidism (dated by TCRdb to the late 2010s). Instrument on record: Illumina HiSeq 2000. TCR beta CDR3 regions were amplified from RNA transcripts for repertoire sequencing. HTBI primers and the Qiagen OneStep RT-PCR kit were used in a first-round RT-PCR, which was followed by a second-round multiplex PCR, size selection and purification. TCRdb trimmed public reads at Q25 via fastp, called clones via MiXCR and kept in-frame beta chains. One record per CDR3 amino acid sequence lists the most common genes and DNA. Here the sample has a few hundred thousand distinct CDR3 sequences; approximately 17% occur a single time. Roughly 2.6% of the sample is held by the ten biggest clonotypes. Sample: peripheral blood. The receptors derive from an adult woman with stable Graves' hyperthyroidism.

In this sample, this clonotype turned up many times. The CDR3 region is CAWSFSSGNTGELFF. Here the CDR3 DNA reads TGTGCCTGGAGTTTCTCGAGCGGGAACACCGGGGAGCTGTTTTTT. The J gene is TRBJ2-2, the V gene TRBV30, with a weak D call TRBD2 (5 bases). The length of the CDR3 is 15 residues. Looked up from germline, CDR1 is GTSNPN and CDR2 is SVGIG (reference sequence). Between the trimmed V and J ends, which lost 2 bases and 1 base, there was a span of 11 bases.

This clonotype was picked up many times. V and J are TRBV6-1 and TRBJ1-1; D unclear. CDR3 length: 13 amino acids. The ends were cut back, 3 bases at V and 1 base at J, with 6 bases in the middle. Germline CDR1 is MNHNS and CDR2 is SASEGT. The CDR3 loop reads CASSDVRNTEAFF. For the CDR3, the DNA is TGTGCCAGCAGTGACGTGAGGAACACTGAAGCTTTCTTT.

This clonotype was recorded at least ten times. A read error may produce the germline difference seen at one junction end. The rearrangement uses TRBV11-2 and TRBJ2-7; 7 bases map to TRBD2. Germline values: CDR1 SGHAT, CDR2 FQNNGV. The CDR3 extends over 12 amino acids. The CDR3 spells CASSLGGGRGDF. The CDR3 coding sequence is TGTGCCAGCAGCTTAGGGGGGGGGAGAGGGGACTTC.

Many counts were recorded for this clonotype. V gene TRBV6-1 combines with J gene TRBJ1-1; D gene unclear. The V gene's germline CDR1 is MNHNS and CDR2 SASEGT. This CDR3 spans 13 amino acids. V was pared by 6 bases and J by 0 bases, with 8 bases between. CDR3 in amino acids: CASRGFMNTEAFF. CDR3 sequence (DNA): TGTGCCAGCAGGGGGTTCATGAACACTGAAGCTTTCTTT.

Many counts were recorded for this clonotype. The chain carries TRBV12-3 or TRBV12-4 and TRBJ1-5; a possible D gene is TRBD1 (5 bases). This CDR3 contains 18 residues. V was pared by 6 bases and J by 0 bases, with 21 bases between. DNA for the CDR3: TGTGCCAGCAGCACGGGACTCACCTCCGAATATAGCAATCAGCCCCAGCATTTT. Protein product: CASSTGLTSEYSNQPQHF.

This clonotype was seen ten or more times. V and J are TRBV5-1 and TRBJ2-7, with 11 bases lining up with TRBD2. This CDR3 spans 15 amino acids. The germline gives CDR1 SGHRS, CDR2 YFSETQ. After removal of 3 bases from V and 5 bases from J, the junction contained 7 bases not matched to a gene. CDR3 DNA: TGCGCCAGCAGCTACTTAGCGGGAGGGCCGGACGAGCAGTACTTC. As protein: CASSYLAGGPDEQYF.

This clonotype was counted at least ten times. The J gene is TRBJ1-3, the V gene TRBV12-3 or TRBV12-4; 8 bases map to TRBD1. Germline trimming cut 5 bases from V and 4 bases from J; bases unmatched to any gene: 10. CDR3 length: 16 residues. The CDR3 sequence is CASSTHGQGSGNTIYF. The CDR3 DNA reads TGTGCCAGCAGTACCCACGGACAGGGTTCAGGAAACACCATATATTTT.

This clonotype was observed at least ten times. This chain joins TRBV28 and TRBJ2-7; D uncertain. V was cut by 2 bases and J by 0 bases, with 14 bases left in between. Germline V gene data show CDR1 as MDHEN and CDR2 as SYDVKM. This CDR3 has 16 residues. This chain's CDR3 is CASSLGPLRSSYEQYF. CDR3 nucleotide sequence: TGTGCCAGCAGTTTAGGGCCACTCAGGAGCTCCTACGAGCAGTACTTC.

This clonotype was counted many times. The chain links TRBV7-9 to TRBJ2-7; D unclear. This CDR3 region has 14 residues. Trimming cost V 1 base and J 1 base, with 8 bases left between them. The germline V gene encodes CDR1 SEHNR and CDR2 FQNEAQ (reference sequence). CDR3 sequence reads: CASSLDVASYEQYF. Written as DNA, the CDR3 is TGTGCCAGCAGCTTAGATGTCGCTTCCTACGAGCAGTACTTC.

J is TRBJ2-7 and V is TRBV29-1; maybe TRBD1 (5 bases). V shed 4 bases and J shed 5 bases, with 15 bases lying between them. There are 13 residues in the CDR3. The germline V gene encodes CDR1 SQVTM and CDR2 ANQGSEA. CDR3 in DNA: TGCAGCGTTGTAGGGCAGGGTGAGCACGAGCAGTACTTC. Protein sequence: CSVVGQGEHEQYF.

In its sample, this clonotype was seen many times. This rearrangement joins TRBV19 to TRBJ2-2; TRBD1 matches at 8 bases. CDR1 LNHDA and CDR2 SQIVND come from the germline V gene (reference sequence). This CDR3 region has 15 residues. J gave up 3 bases and V 10 bases, and 10 bases lay outside the gene matches. CDR3 loop: CATLRTGRDTGELFF. CDR3 in DNA: TGTGCCACCCTACGGACAGGGAGAGACACCGGGGAGCTGTTTTTT.

This clonotype was counted many times. The J gene is TRBJ2-1, the V gene TRBV12-3 or TRBV12-4; D is perhaps TRBD1 or TRBD2 (5 bases each). The length of the CDR3 is 17 residues. Trimming cost V 4 bases and J 5 bases, with 21 bases left between them. CDR3 amino acids: CASSSGGGGVLNNEQFF. As DNA, the CDR3 is TGTGCCAGCAGTTCCGGCGGTGGGGGAGTATTAAACAATGAGCAGTTCTTC.

Ten or more counts support this clonotype. The chain has TRBV6-2 or TRBV6-3 and TRBJ1-3; D is possibly TRBD1 (5 bases). V was pared by 0 bases and J by 0 bases, with 9 bases between. Germline values: CDR1 MNHEY, CDR2 SVGEGT. The CDR3 has 16 amino acids. CDR3 in DNA: TGTGCCAGCAGTTACTCGGGACCTTTCTCTGGAAACACCATATATTTT. Amino acids: CASSYSGPFSGNTIYF.

This clonotype was seen repeatedly, ten times or more. The chain joins TRBV6-1 to TRBJ2-7; possibly TRBD2 for D (6 bases). The CDR3 runs to 15 residues. V was trimmed by 4 bases and J by 3 bases, leaving 16 bases between them. Germline values: CDR1 MNHNS, CDR2 SASEGT. In DNA form, the CDR3 reads TGTGCCAGCAGTGCGATCAGCGGGCTCCTCTACGAGCAGTACTTC. Translated: CASSAISGLLYEQYF.

This clonotype came up many times. The chain links TRBV15 to TRBJ2-5; D unclear. The V gene lost 3 bases and the J gene lost 8 bases, with 13 bases spanning the gap. Germline-derived CDR1 and CDR2 are LNHNV and YYDKDF (reference sequence). The CDR3 is 13 residues long. The CDR3 DNA follows: TGTGCCACCAGCAGCGAAGGGTTTCTAACCCAGTACTTC. Translated, it gives CATSSEGFLTQYF.

This clonotype was counted a few times. This may stem from a read error, because a much larger clone lies one nucleotide away. The chain recombines TRBV6-1 with TRBJ2-2; weak D call: TRBD1 (6 bases). CDR3 length: 15 residues. The V gene's germline CDR1 is MNHNS and CDR2 SASEGT. The CDR3 bases are TGTGCCAGCAGTGAAGCGGGCAGGGGTACCGGGGAGCTGTGTTTT. It translates to CASSEAGRGTGELCF.

The sample holds a few counts of this clonotype. V and J are TRBV29-1 and TRBJ2-7, with 7 bases matching TRBD1. The V and J ends lost 1 base and 2 bases, in that order; junction bases with no gene match: 8. From germline, CDR1 is SQVTM and CDR2 ANQGSEA. This CDR3 has 15 amino acids. The CDR3 sequence is CSVEVGDSQTYEQYF. The CDR3 DNA is TGCAGCGTTGAAGTAGGGGACAGCCAAACCTACGAGCAGTACTTC.

This clonotype was counted ten times or more. V gene TRBV9 combines with J gene TRBJ2-7; 7 positions agree with TRBD2. With V trimmed by 0 bases and J by 3 bases, 9 bases remained unmatched. The germline V gene has CDR1 SGDLS and CDR2 YYNGEE. The CDR3 runs to 16 residues. The CDR3 DNA reads TGTGCCAGCAGCGTAGAGGTAACTAGCGCCTACTACGAGCAGTACTTC. Residues: CASSVEVTSAYYEQYF.

The rearrangement uses TRBV7-9 and TRBJ2-5, with TRBD2 matching 7 bases. After removal of 4 bases from V and 2 bases from J, the junction contained 10 bases not matched to a gene. The CDR3 runs to 16 residues. Germline CDR1 is SEHNR and CDR2 is FQNEAQ (reference sequence). CDR3 nucleotides: TGTGCCAGCAGCTCAAGACTAGCATCTATACAAGAGACCCAGTACTTC. Residues: CASSSRLASIQETQYF. The full variable domain, with the rest looked up from reference TRBV7-9 and TRBJ2-5, is DTGVSQNPRHKITKRGQNVTFRCDPISEHNRLYWYRQTLGQGPEFLTYFQNEAQLEKSRLLSDRFSAERPKGSFSTLEIQRTEQGDSAMYLCASSSRLASIQETQYFGPGTRLLVL.

Ten or more counts support this clonotype. The rearrangement uses TRBV25-1 and TRBJ2-3, with D unclear. Trimming removed 1 base at V and 2 bases at J, with 16 bases between. Germline CDR1 and CDR2: MGHDK and SYGVNS. This CDR3 region has 17 residues. CDR3 residues: CASSEWECSPLTDTQYF. The CDR3 DNA is TGTGCCAGCAGTGAATGGGAATGTTCGCCCCTCACAGATACGCAGTATTTT.

This clonotype occurred a few times. CDR3 DNA sequence: TGTGCCAGTTGGACTAGCGGGGAAGCCTACGAGCAGTACTTC. This translates into CASWTSGEAYEQYF. V usage is TRBV6-1 and J usage is TRBJ2-7; 12 bases are shared with TRBD2. Germline CDR1 MNHNS, CDR2 SASEGT. The CDR3 is made up of 14 amino acids. The J segment lost 2 bases and the V segment lost 9 bases, leaving 5 bases of the junction unmatched.

This clonotype was detected many times. This sequence joins TRBV29-1 and TRBJ2-5; D gene ambiguous. This CDR3 has 13 residues. Germline V CDR1 and CDR2: SQVTM, ANQGSEA. The V gene lost 4 bases and the J gene lost 5 bases, with 14 bases spanning the gap. CDR3 DNA sequence: TGCAGCGTTGTGATCCCTTCGACCGAGACCCAGTACTTC. Encoded protein: CSVVIPSTETQYF. Full variable domain (remainder filled in from reference TRBV29-1 and TRBJ2-5): SAVISQKPSRDICQRGTSLTIQCQVDSQVTMMFWYRQQPGQSLTLIATANQGSEATYESGFVIDKFPISRPNLTFSTLTVSNMSPEDSSIYLCSVVIPSTETQYFGPGTRLLVL.

This chain connects TRBV2 to TRBJ2-2; 7 positions agree with TRBD2. V shed 7 bases and J 1 base; nucleotides not matched to a gene: 9. There are 16 residues in the CDR3. The germline V gene encodes CDR1 SNHLY and CDR2 FYNNEI. CDR3 nucleotides: TGTGCCAGCACTGTGTCGGGAGGACAGAACACCGGGGAGCTGTTTTTT. This encodes CASTVSGGQNTGELFF.

A few counts support this clonotype. The rearrangement uses TRBV27 and TRBJ2-2; the D is unclear. Germline lookup yields CDR1 MNHEY and CDR2 SMNVEV (reference sequence). The ends were cut back, 1 base at V and 3 bases at J, with 6 bases in the middle. CDR3 length: 14 residues. In nucleotides, the CDR3 is TGTGCCAGCAGTTTATACCGGGACACCGGGGAGCTGTTTTTT. Protein sequence: CASSLYRDTGELFF.

This clonotype was detected many times. The chain couples TRBV28 to TRBJ1-5; TRBD1 aligns across 12 bases. V was clipped by 3 bases and J by 4 bases; unmatched bases: 4. This CDR3 region has 16 residues. Germline CDR1 reads MDHEN; CDR2 reads SYDVKM. The CDR3 is CASSFRDRGRNQPQHF. The DNA for the CDR3 is TGTGCCAGCAGTTTCCGGGACAGGGGGCGAAATCAGCCCCAGCATTTT.

This clonotype was seen ten or more times. This sequence joins TRBV28 and TRBJ1-1; 10 nucleotides agree with TRBD1. The CDR3 has 16 residues. From germline, CDR1 is MDHEN and CDR2 SYDVKM. V trimming: 7 bases; J trimming: 11 bases; junction bases outside the gene matches: 19. CDR3 amino acids: CASTSNRRDRGVEAFF. In DNA, the CDR3 is TGTGCCAGCACTTCAAACCGCCGGGACAGGGGTGTGGAGGCTTTCTTT.

This clonotype was counted only a few times. This chain links TRBV12-3 or TRBV12-4 with TRBJ2-7, with D perhaps matching TRBD1 or TRBD2 (5 bases each). The V gene lost 6 bases and the J gene lost 3 bases, with 12 bases spanning the gap. The CDR3 has 13 residues. The CDR3 DNA follows: TGTGCCAGCAGCACCGGGGCAGTCTACGAGCAGTACTTC. Translated, it gives CASSTGAVYEQYF.

V usage is TRBV7-9 and J usage is TRBJ1-2; unclear D gene. CDR3 length equals 13 residues. Germline V gene data show CDR1 as SEHNR and CDR2 as FQNEAQ (reference sequence). V lost 1 base, J lost 8 bases, and 11 bases lay in between. CDR3: CASSLDGVGGYTF. The CDR3 DNA reads as TGTGCCAGCAGCTTAGACGGGGTTGGCGGCTACACCTTC.

The rearrangement uses TRBV18 and TRBJ1-1; tentatively, D is TRBD1 (5 bases). The CDR3 is made up of 14 amino acids. Trimming stripped 2 bases from V and 6 bases from J, with 13 bases between. Germline CDR1 is KGHSH and CDR2 is LQKENI. DNA for the CDR3: TGTGCCAGCTCACCATCAGGTGGGGACTCTGAAGCTTTCTTT. Translation gives CASSPSGGDSEAFF. The full variable domain, with the rest looked up from reference TRBV18 and TRBJ1-1, is NAGVMQNPRHLVRRRGQEARLRCSPMKGHSHVYWYRQLPEEGLKFMVYLQKENIIDESGMPKERFSAEFPKEGPSILRIQQVVRGDSAAYFCASSPSGGDSEAFFGQGTRLTVV.

This clonotype was counted at least ten times. The chain joins TRBV2 to TRBJ1-5; 10 bases fit TRBD1. J lost 7 bases, V lost 6 bases, and 6 bases had no gene match. This CDR3 has 14 residues. The V gene's germline CDR1 is SNHLY and CDR2 FYNNEI. CDR3: CASRDRGEGQPQHF. CDR3 bases: TGTGCCAGCAGGGACAGGGGGGAGGGACAGCCCCAGCATTTT. Looking up the rest from reference TRBV2 and TRBJ1-5 gives the full variable domain: EPEVTQTPSHQVTQMGQEVILRCVPISNHLYFYWYRQILGQKVEFLVSFYNNEISEKSEIFDDQFSVERPDGSNFTLKIRSTKLEDSAMYFCASRDRGEGQPQHFGDGTRLSIL.

The J gene is TRBJ1-1, the V gene TRBV27; 7 bases fit TRBD1. The V and J ends lost 5 bases and 1 base, in that order; junction bases with no gene match: 7. Germline values: CDR1 MNHEY, CDR2 SMNVEV (reference sequence). There are 15 residues in the CDR3. Here the CDR3 reads CASSARGKENTEAFF. Written as DNA, the CDR3 is TGTGCCAGCAGTGCCAGGGGGAAGGAGAACACTGAAGCTTTCTTT.

This clonotype was seen ten or more times. The rearrangement joins TRBV20-1 to TRBJ2-7; D remains ambiguous. The CDR3 has 12 residues. The germline V and J ends were trimmed by 3 bases and 2 bases, with 8 bases remaining between them. The germline V gene encodes CDR1 DFQATT and CDR2 SNEGSKA (reference sequence). The CDR3 nucleotides read TGCAGTGCTAGCAGTGACGCCTACGAGCAGTACTTC. It encodes CSASSDAYEQYF.